Listed below are T cell receptor beta chains from one sample, sequenced in a study of T cell responses to AZD1222 COVID-19 vaccine. Method: immunoSEQ multiplex PCR; TCRdb's copy keeps in-frame clones and lacks some. In the table there are 93,000 or so clones, 88% of which are singletons. Sequences were derived from peripheral blood, sampled on day 0 of AZD1222 vaccination. The source is an adult in good health. Each CDR3 is given with its conserved first and last residue. A D gene is named only where the DNA matches it firmly. The listing skips clone size in some rows; elsewhere it reads once, few, many or a size class.

>TRBD2|TRBV7-2|-|TRBJ2-3
CASSFSGTSDTQYF
TGTGCCAGCAGCTTTAGCGGGACTTCGGATACGCAGTATTTT
>-|TRBV6-5|-|TRBJ1-1
CASSPPRGNTEAFF
TGTGCCAGCAGCCCACCTAGGGGGAACACTGAAGCTTTCTTT
>-|TRBV18|-|TRBJ1-2
CASSPRSGDNYGYTF
TGTGCCAGCTCACCACGCTCTGGGGACAACTATGGCTACACCTTC
>TRBD2|TRBV29-1|-|TRBJ2-7
CSVASLAGGSEQYF
TGCAGCGTGGCCTCCCTAGCGGGGGGGTCCGAGCAGTACTTC
>TRBD2|TRBV6-5|-|TRBJ2-1
CASSYSILAAQNEQFF
TGTGCCAGCAGTTACTCGATACTAGCGGCCCAAAATGAGCAGTTCTTC
>-|TRBV10-3|-|TRBJ2-6
CAISDERGFGANVLTF
TGTGCCATCAGTGATGAAAGGGGCTTTGGGGCCAACGTCCTGACTTTC
>-|TRBV25-1|-|TRBJ1-4
CASRRQENSATNEKLFF
TGTGCCAGCAGGAGACAGGAAAATTCTGCAACTAATGAAAAACTGTTTTTT
>-|TRBV6-5|-|TRBJ1-6
CASSWIPNNSPLHF
TGTGCCAGCAGTTGGATTCCAAATAATTCACCCCTCCACTTT
>-|TRBV12-3/TRBV12-4|-|TRBJ1-2
CASSLGLGYGYTF
TGTGCCAGCAGTTTGGGTTTGGGCTATGGCTACACCTTC
>TRBD1|TRBV5-1|once|TRBJ1-2
CASSLLPGQGSGYTF
TGCGCCAGCAGCCTTTTACCGGGACAGGGCTCGGGCTACACCTTC
>-|TRBV18|-|TRBJ1-1
CASSMRGGYYSEAFF
TGTGCCAGCTCCATGAGGGGGGGGTATTACAGTGAAGCTTTCTTT
>-|TRBV6-2/TRBV6-3|-|TRBJ1-2
CASSSPTGFTGYGYTF
TGTGCCAGCAGTTCGCCTACAGGGTTCACTGGCTATGGCTACACCTTC
>-|TRBV10-1|once|TRBJ1-1
CASSVNRANTEAFF
TGCGCCAGCAGTGTTAACAGGGCGAACACTGAAGCTTTCTTT
>-|TRBV24-1|-|TRBJ1-2
CATSDVSYGYTF
TGTGCCACCAGTGATGTAAGCTATGGCTACACCTTC
>-|TRBV5-1|-|TRBJ2-6
CASSLEGSSGANVLTF
TGCGCCAGCAGCTTGGAGGGGAGCTCTGGGGCCAACGTCCTGACTTTC
>-|TRBV7-6|-|TRBJ1-1
CASSFGSGGSEAFF
TGTGCCAGCAGCTTCGGGTCGGGGGGAAGCGAAGCTTTCTTT
>TRBD2|TRBV28|-|TRBJ2-3
CASSYSGDSTDTQYF
TGTGCCAGCAGTTATAGCGGGGATAGCACAGATACGCAGTATTTT
>TRBD1|TRBV7-2|few|TRBJ1-6
CASSLAGQGNSPLHF
TGTGCCAGCAGCTTAGCCGGACAGGGAAATTCACCCCTCCACTTT
>TRBD1|TRBV6-2/TRBV6-3|-|TRBJ2-7
CASSSTTGGRDEQYF
TGTGCCAGCAGTTCAACCACAGGGGGCCGAGACGAGCAGTACTTC
>TRBD2|TRBV29-1|-|TRBJ2-5
CSVRSGTSGETQYF
TGCAGCGTCCGTTCCGGGACTAGCGGAGAGACCCAGTACTTC
>TRBD2|TRBV13|-|TRBJ2-7
CASSLGGLAIGYEQYF
TGTGCCAGCAGCTTAGGGGGACTAGCGATTGGCTACGAGCAGTACTTC
>-|TRBV28|-|TRBJ2-1
CASSSLSLGHNEQFF
TGTGCCAGCAGTTCCCTATCCTTGGGCCACAATGAGCAGTTCTTC
>-|TRBV6-5|once|TRBJ1-2
CASSSALRGSGYGYTF
TGTGCCAGCAGTTCCGCCCTGAGGGGCAGTGGCTATGGCTACACCTTC
>-|TRBV11-2|-|TRBJ2-3
CASSPSERYGVDTQYF
TGTGCCAGCAGCCCCTCCGAGCGGTACGGGGTAGATACGCAGTATTTT
>TRBD1|TRBV3-1/TRBV3-2|-|TRBJ1-1
CASRGTRTGVGDTEAFF
TGTGCCAGCAGGGGCACCCGGACAGGGGTCGGGGACACTGAAGCTTTCTTT
>-|TRBV18|-|TRBJ1-4
CASSLGAIEKLFF
TGTGCCAGCTCACTTGGGGCAATTGAAAAACTGTTTTTT
>-|TRBV19|once|TRBJ2-5
CASSSQGPETQYF
TGTGCCAGTAGTTCTCAGGGGCCGGAGACCCAGTACTTC
>-|TRBV4-3|-|TRBJ1-3
CASSQDGRSVSGNTIYF
TGCGCCAGCAGCCAAGATGGCAGAAGCGTCTCTGGAAACACCATATATTTT
>TRBD2|TRBV4-3|-|TRBJ2-2
CASSQEGAGMRNGELFF
TGCGCCAGCAGCCAAGAGGGAGCGGGAATGAGGAACGGGGAGCTGTTTTTT
>-|TRBV7-3|-|TRBJ2-7
CASSAMQGYEQYF
TGTGCCAGCAGCGCAATGCAGGGCTACGAGCAGTACTTC
>-|TRBV11-2|-|TRBJ2-7
CASSLGSGLSYEQYF
TGTGCCAGCAGCTTAGGGTCAGGGTTGTCCTACGAGCAGTACTTC
>-|TRBV10-1|few|TRBJ2-1
CASSVDRSSYNEQFF
TGCGCCAGCAGTGTGGACAGATCCTCCTACAATGAGCAGTTCTTC